This passage covers 16 T cell receptor beta chains from one sample sequenced in a study of cytomegalovirus exposure and HLA in healthy donors. Primers for the PCR totalled 60 Vbeta and 13 Jbeta. TCRdb's table, derived via immunoSEQ multiplex PCR, lists solely in-frame clones and lacks some. The sample has around 100,000 clones, roughly four fifths seen once. Material: PBMCs. These TCRs come from a woman aged 18-29 years in good health and CMV-seronegative.

The chain uses TRBV28 and TRBJ1-1; D remains ambiguous. The germline V gene has CDR1 MDHEN and CDR2 SYDVKM. Trimming shortened V by 3 bases and J by 6 bases, and 8 bases separated the two germline ends. This CDR3 spans 12 amino acids. This CDR3 is CASSFPSSEAFF. CDR3 nucleotide sequence: TGTGCCAGCAGTTTTCCTTCCTCTGAAGCTTTCTTT.

This clone was detected a few times. This rearrangement joins TRBV6-5 to TRBJ1-1; D unclear. Germline CDR1 and CDR2: MNHEY and SVGAGI. V lost 6 bases, J lost 6 bases, and 17 bases lay in between. The CDR3 length is 14 residues. This CDR3 is CASRARGPQAEAFF. DNA for the CDR3: TGTGCCAGCAGGGCGAGAGGGCCCCAGGCTGAAGCTTTCTTT.

There are a few counts of this clone. The chain recombines TRBV4-1 with TRBJ1-1, with D possibly TRBD1 on 5 matching bases. CDR1 MGHRA and CDR2 YSYEKL come from the germline V gene. The V end was cut by 1 base, the J end by 5 bases, with 11 bases between. CDR3 length equals 14 residues. DNA for the CDR3: TGCGCCAGCAGCCAAGGGGGAGGGGAGACTGAAGCTTTCTTT. Translation: CASSQGGGETEAFF.

The chain has TRBV5-6 and TRBJ2-7, with D unresolved. Germline assignment: CDR1 SGHDT and CDR2 YYEEEE. V lost 2 bases and J 0 bases, leaving 6 bases between the germline ends. This CDR3 is 13 amino acids long. The CDR3 coding sequence is TGTGCCAGCAGCTTATTTAGCTCCTACGAGCAGTACGTC. This codes for CASSLFSSYEQYV.

V is TRBV7-2 and J is TRBJ2-2, with D tentatively TRBD2 (5 bases). The germline V and J ends were trimmed by 3 bases and 5 bases, with 10 bases remaining between them. The CDR3 covers 14 residues. CDR1 and CDR2 from the germline V gene are SGHTA and FQGNSA. The CDR3 region has the DNA TGTGCCAGCAGCTTTAGGTCGGGAACCGGGGAGCTGTTTTTT. It translates to CASSFRSGTGELFF.

This clone occurred once. The chain links TRBV6-1 to TRBJ1-5; D may be TRBD1 (6 bases). V dropped 6 bases and J dropped 3 bases, with 12 bases sitting between them. The CDR3 contains 14 residues. CDR1 MNHNS and CDR2 SASEGT come from the germline V gene. The DNA of the CDR3 is TGTGCCAGCAGCACAGGGAGCTTCAATCAGCCCCAGCATTTT. Residues: CASSTGSFNQPQHF.

The chain couples TRBV6-1 to TRBJ1-6, with 7 positions matching TRBD1. The germline V gene encodes CDR1 MNHNS and CDR2 SASEGT. The CDR3 sequence is 15 residues long. V dropped 11 bases and J dropped 8; count of bases not matched to a gene: 15. CDR3 amino acids: CAGAWTTGTDSPLHF. The CDR3 DNA follows: TGTGCCGGAGCCTGGACGACAGGGACGGATTCACCCCTCCACTTT.

This clone was recorded a few times. The V and J genes are TRBV4-2 and TRBJ2-1, with D possibly TRBD1 on 5 matching bases. Germline assignment: CDR1 LGHNA and CDR2 YNFKEQ. The CDR3 runs to 17 residues. The V end lost 1 base, the J end lost 6 bases, and 19 bases lay between the germline ends. The CDR3 region has the DNA TGTGCCAGCAGCCAAGCAGGGTCCGAACTTCTGGGCAATGAGCAGTTCTTC. Its translation is CASSQAGSELLGNEQFF.

This rearrangement joins TRBV11-3 to TRBJ1-1; TRBD1 might be the D (5 bases). V was cut by 1 base and J by 0 bases, with 9 bases left in between. The CDR3 has 15 amino acids. From germline, CDR1 is SGHNT and CDR2 YENEEA. The CDR3 region has the DNA TGTGCCAGCAGCTTAGCTCTCAGGGTGAACACTGAAGCTTTCTTT. Translation gives CASSLALRVNTEAFF.

The gene calls are TRBV7-8 and TRBJ2-1; D is possibly TRBD2 (6 bases). The V and J ends lost 5 bases and 7 bases respectively, with 9 bases between them. CDR1 SGHVS and CDR2 FQNEAQ come from the germline V gene. The CDR3 consists of 12 residues. Written as DNA, the CDR3 is TGTGCCAGCAGCGTACTAGCTAATGAGCAGTTCTTC. It codes for CASSVLANEQFF.

The chain employs TRBV6-5 and TRBJ1-2; D unresolved. The CDR3 sequence is 12 residues long. Per the germline V gene, CDR1 is MNHEY and CDR2 is SVGAGI. V was clipped by 4 bases and J by 7 bases, with 10 bases between them. CDR3 sequence (DNA): TGTGCCAGCAGTTCTGACCGGGGTGGCTACACCTTC. Protein sequence: CASSSDRGGYTF.

This chain uses TRBV4-3 with TRBJ2-1, with TRBD1 identical over 9 bases. The V gene's germline CDR1 is LGHNA and CDR2 YSLEER. The CDR3 totals 15 residues. J gave up 4 bases and V 2 bases, and 3 bases lay outside the gene matches. The chain's CDR3 is CASSQQTGGYNEQFF. The CDR3 nucleotides read TGCGCCAGCAGCCAACAGACAGGGGGGTACAATGAGCAGTTCTTC.

The chain employs TRBV21-1 and TRBJ1-1; the table's D call of TRBD1 was not tested on the DNA. TRBV21-1 is recorded as a pseudogene. CDR3 length: 14 amino acids. DNA for the CDR3: TGTGCCAGCAGAAACAGGGGTGTGGACACTGAAGCTTTCTTT. Amino acids: CASRNRGVDTEAFF.

The sample holds one count of this clone. V usage is TRBV4-3 and J usage is TRBJ1-3; D is uncertain. The CDR3 is 15 amino acids. CDR1 is LGHNA and CDR2 is YSLEER in the germline V gene. The germline V and J ends were trimmed by 1 base and 0 bases, with 7 bases remaining between them. As DNA, the CDR3 is TGCGCCAGCAGCCAAGGGAGATTCTCTGGAAACACCATATATTTT. Its translation: CASSQGRFSGNTIYF.

V usage is TRBV11-3 and J usage is TRBJ1-1; D is unclear. V lost 5 bases and J 7 bases, leaving 8 bases between the germline ends. CDR1 is SGHNT and CDR2 is YENEEA in the germline V gene. This CDR3 has 11 amino acids. CDR3 protein: CASSTHNEAFF. CDR3 bases: TGTGCCAGCAGCACCCACAATGAAGCTTTCTTT.

This chain links TRBV27 with TRBJ1-1, with D possibly TRBD1 on 5 matching bases. V shed 2 bases and J shed 5 bases, with 9 bases lying between them. This CDR3 has 13 amino acids. Germline CDR1 is MNHEY and CDR2 is SMNVEV (reference sequence). The CDR3 nucleotides are TGTGCCAGCAGTTTAGGGAGGGGAACTGAAGCTTTCTTT. Its protein is CASSLGRGTEAFF.